This T cell receptor (beta chain) was identified in a study of blood T cell repertoires in COVID-19. Study at large: Material from acute and convalescent COVID-19 was sourced from the United States, Italy and Spain. PBMCs, B-cell-depleted T cells, or T cells were the source of the cDNA or gDNA that made up the material.

Original methodology: Estimation of nucleated cell counts relied on the amplification of reference gene primers. Sequencing used immunoSEQ multiplex PCR; TCRdb keeps in-frame clones, though not all of them. That table furnishes V, J and clone size, whereas the DNA furnished D and trimming. The repertoire holds 100,000 to 130,000 clones, with around 81% as singletons. The material sequenced was peripheral blood. This clonotype was obtained from a woman between 70 and 85 years old with acute or convalescent COVID-19.

CDR3 loop: CSVGETGAPNEKLFF. The CDR3 DNA reads as TGCAGCGTTGGTGAGACAGGGGCACCTAATGAAAAACTGTTTTTT. V usage is TRBV29-1 and J usage is TRBJ1-4, with 8 bases fitting TRBD1. CDR1 SQVTM and CDR2 ANQGSEA come from the germline V gene. CDR3 length: 15 amino acids. V was clipped by 4 bases and J by 3 bases; unmatched bases: 7.